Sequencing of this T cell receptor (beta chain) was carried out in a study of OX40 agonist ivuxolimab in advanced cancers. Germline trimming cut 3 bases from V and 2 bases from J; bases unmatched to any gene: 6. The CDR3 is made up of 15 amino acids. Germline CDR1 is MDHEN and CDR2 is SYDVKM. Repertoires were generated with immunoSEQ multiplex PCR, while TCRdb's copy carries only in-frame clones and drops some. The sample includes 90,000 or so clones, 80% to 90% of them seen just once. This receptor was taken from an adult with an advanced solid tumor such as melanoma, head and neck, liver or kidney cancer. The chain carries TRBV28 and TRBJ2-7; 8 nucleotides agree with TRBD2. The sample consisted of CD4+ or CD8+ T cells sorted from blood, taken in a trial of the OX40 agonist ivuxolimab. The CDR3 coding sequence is TGTGCCAGCAGTTTCAGCGGGGGAGGGCCCTACGAGCAGTACTTC. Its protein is CASSFSGGGPYEQYF.